These T cell receptor beta chains were read from a single sample in a study of shared clonotypes between healthy human individuals. Sequencing was performed with immunoSEQ multiplex PCR; in TCRdb, only in-frame clones are kept and a portion is missing. The sample comprises 550,000 to 850,000 clones, roughly 72% of which are singletons, and around 1.8% rests with the top ten. Sequencing was performed on memory CD4+ T cells sorted from blood. Receptor source: a woman in her thirties in good health. The CDR3 runs from the conserved cysteine through the conserved F or W. Fields, in order: J gene, V gene, clone size, CDR3 length, CDR3 protein. The size field is filled for only some rows; it gives once, few, many or a size class.

>TRBJ2-7|TRBV5-1|-|14
CASSRSGSGYEQYF
>TRBJ2-7|TRBV5-4|few|15
CASSLNRGPSYEQYF
>TRBJ2-1|TRBV5-1|-|14
CASSLGTEGNEQFF
>TRBJ2-1|TRBV18|-|12
CASSPGSTEQFF
>TRBJ2-2|TRBV28|-|13
CANLDGNTGELFF
>TRBJ2-4|TRBV2|few|15
CASSDTRGAKNIQYF
>TRBJ2-1|TRBV7-3|-|15
CASSLTLASYNEQFF
>TRBJ2-4|TRBV11-2|-|13
CASSLGGSNIQYF
>TRBJ2-5|TRBV29-1|once|12
CSDRTGKETQYF
>TRBJ1-1|TRBV7-2|-|13
CASSSYLDSEAFF
>TRBJ2-1|TRBV6-4|-|15
CASSAVAGEYNEQFF
>TRBJ2-1|TRBV2|few|14
CASSRDRDFNEQFF
>TRBJ2-2|TRBV5-8|-|15
CARRRQGLYTGELFF
>TRBJ2-2|TRBV30|few|14
CASEGDTSSRELFF
>TRBJ2-2|TRBV15|-|16
CATSPGFHSNTGELFF
>TRBJ1-5|TRBV6-1|-|14
CASSSTGRRQPQHF
>TRBJ2-7|TRBV28|-|15
CASSLLRTGDYEQYF
>TRBJ2-5|TRBV15|-|19
CATSRTPGLAGAVGETQYF
>TRBJ2-1|TRBV29-1|-|16
CSVGRLAGGVAAEQFF
>TRBJ2-3|TRBV7-9|-|14
CASSVERETDTQYF
>TRBJ2-1|TRBV5-1|-|14
CASSGRAPYNEQFF
>TRBJ2-2|TRBV19|-|18
CASKSPGQGALITGELFF
>TRBJ2-2|TRBV7-6|few|19
CASSSGLAGGLANTGELFF